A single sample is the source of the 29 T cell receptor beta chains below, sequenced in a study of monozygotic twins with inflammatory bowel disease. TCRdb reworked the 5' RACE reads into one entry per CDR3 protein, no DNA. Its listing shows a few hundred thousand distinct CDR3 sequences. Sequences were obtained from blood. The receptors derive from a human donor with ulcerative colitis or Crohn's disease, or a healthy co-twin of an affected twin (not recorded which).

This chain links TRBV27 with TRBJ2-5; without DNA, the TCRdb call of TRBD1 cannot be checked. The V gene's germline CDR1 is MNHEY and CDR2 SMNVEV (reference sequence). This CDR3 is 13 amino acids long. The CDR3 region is CASSYNRGETQYF.

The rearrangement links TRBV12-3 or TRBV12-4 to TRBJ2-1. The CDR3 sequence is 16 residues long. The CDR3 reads CASIPTSGRAYNEQFF.

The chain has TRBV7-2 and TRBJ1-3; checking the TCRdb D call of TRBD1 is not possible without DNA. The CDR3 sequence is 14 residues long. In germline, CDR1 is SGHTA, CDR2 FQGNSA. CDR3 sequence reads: CASSPPGQGRTIYF.

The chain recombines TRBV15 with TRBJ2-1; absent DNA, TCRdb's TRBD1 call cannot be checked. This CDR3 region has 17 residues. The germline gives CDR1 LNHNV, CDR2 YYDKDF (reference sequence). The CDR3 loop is CATSRDQGDGVYNEQFF.

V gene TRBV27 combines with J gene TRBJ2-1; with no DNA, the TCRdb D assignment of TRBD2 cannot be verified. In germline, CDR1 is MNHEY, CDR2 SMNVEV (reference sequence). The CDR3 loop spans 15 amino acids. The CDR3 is CASSNQGLAADEQFF.

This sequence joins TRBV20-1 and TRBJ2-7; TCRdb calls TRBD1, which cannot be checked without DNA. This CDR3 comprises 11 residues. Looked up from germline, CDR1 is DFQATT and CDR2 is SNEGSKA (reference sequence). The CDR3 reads CGGTANYEQYF.

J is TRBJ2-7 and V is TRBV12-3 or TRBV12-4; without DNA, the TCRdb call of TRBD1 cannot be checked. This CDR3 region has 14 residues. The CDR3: CASRRGLLSYEQYF.

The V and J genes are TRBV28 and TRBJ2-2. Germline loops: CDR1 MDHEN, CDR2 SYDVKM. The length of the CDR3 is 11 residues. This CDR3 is CASTSRGELFF.

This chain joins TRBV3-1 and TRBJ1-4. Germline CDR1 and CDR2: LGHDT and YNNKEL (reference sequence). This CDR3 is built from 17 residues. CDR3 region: CASSQKKLRGNNEKLFF.

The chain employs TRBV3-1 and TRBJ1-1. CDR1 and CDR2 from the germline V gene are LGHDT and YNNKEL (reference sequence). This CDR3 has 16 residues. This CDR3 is CASSHRRGRRNTEAFF.

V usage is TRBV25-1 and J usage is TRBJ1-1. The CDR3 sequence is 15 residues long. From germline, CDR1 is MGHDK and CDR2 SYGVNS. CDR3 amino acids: CASTTSGGGGTEAFF.

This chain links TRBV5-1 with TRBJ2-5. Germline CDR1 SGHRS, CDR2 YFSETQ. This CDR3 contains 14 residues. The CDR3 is CASSLPGVRETQYF.

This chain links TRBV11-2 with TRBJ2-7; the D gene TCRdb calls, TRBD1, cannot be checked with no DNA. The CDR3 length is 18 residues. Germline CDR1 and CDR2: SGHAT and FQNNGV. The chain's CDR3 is CASSPIGRAGTGHYEQYF.

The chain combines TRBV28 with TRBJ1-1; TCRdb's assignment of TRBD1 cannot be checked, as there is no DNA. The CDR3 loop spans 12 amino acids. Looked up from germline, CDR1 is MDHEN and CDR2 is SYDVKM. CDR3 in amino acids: CAIRQGDTEAFF.

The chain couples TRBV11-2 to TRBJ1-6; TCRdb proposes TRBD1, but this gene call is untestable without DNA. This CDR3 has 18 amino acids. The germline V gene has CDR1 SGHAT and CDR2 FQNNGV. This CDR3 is CASSSKPPRTAGDSPLHF.

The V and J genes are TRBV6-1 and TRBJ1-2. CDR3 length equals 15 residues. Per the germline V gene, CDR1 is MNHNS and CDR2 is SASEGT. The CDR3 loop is CATGARQTGSIGYTF.

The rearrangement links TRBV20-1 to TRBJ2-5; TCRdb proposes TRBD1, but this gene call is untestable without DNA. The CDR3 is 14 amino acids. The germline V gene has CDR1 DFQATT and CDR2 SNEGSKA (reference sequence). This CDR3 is CSATDIRGQETQYF.

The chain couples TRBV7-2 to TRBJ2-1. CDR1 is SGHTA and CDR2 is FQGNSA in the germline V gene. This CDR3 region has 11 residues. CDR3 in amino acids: CASSLAIEKSF.

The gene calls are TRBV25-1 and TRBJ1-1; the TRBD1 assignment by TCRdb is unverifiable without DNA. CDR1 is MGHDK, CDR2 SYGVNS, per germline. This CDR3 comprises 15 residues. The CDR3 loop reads CASSKAGWGSTEAFF.

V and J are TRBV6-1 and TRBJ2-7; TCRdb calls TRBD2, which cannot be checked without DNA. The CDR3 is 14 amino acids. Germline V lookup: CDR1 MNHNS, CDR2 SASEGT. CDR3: CASSEGGLNYEQYF.

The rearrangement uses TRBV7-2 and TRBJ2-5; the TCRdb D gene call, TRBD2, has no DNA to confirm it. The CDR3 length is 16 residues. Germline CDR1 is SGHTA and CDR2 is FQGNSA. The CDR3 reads CASSFPSGTLQETQYF. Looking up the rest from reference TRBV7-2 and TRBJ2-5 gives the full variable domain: GAGVSQSPSNKVTEKGKDVELRCDPISGHTALYWYRQSLGQGLEFLIYFQGNSAPDKSGLPSDRFSAERTGGSVSTLTIQRTQQEDSAVYLCASSFPSGTLQETQYFGPGTRLLVL.

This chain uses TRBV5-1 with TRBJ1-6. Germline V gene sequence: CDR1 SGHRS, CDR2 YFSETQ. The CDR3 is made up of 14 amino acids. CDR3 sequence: CASSLSQGSPPLHF.

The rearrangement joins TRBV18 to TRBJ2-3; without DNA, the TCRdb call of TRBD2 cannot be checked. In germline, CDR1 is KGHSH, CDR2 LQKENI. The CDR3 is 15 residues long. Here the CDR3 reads CASSRSTTEGDTQYF. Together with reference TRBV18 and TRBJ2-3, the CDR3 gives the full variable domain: NAGVMQNPRHLVRRRGQEARLRCSPMKGHSHVYWYRQLPEEGLKFMVYLQKENIIDESGMPKERFSAEFPKEGPSILRIQQVVRGDSAAYFCASSRSTTEGDTQYFGPGTRLTVL.

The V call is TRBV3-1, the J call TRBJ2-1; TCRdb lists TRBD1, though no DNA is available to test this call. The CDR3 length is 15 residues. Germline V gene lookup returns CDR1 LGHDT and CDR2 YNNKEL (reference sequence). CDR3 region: CASSFRPTSTGEQFF.

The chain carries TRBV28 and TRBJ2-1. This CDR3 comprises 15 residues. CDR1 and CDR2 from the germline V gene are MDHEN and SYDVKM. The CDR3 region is CASSIDLSSYNEQFF. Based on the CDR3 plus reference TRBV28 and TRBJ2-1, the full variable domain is DVKVTQSSRYLVKRTGEKVFLECVQDMDHENMFWYRQDPGLGLRLIYFSYDVKMKEKGDIPEGYSVSREKKERFSLILESASTNQTSMYLCASSIDLSSYNEQFFGPGTRLTVL.

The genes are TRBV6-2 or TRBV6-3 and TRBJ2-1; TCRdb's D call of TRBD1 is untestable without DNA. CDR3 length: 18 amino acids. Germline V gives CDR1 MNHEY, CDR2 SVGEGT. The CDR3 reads CASSYRDPATGRGNEQFF.

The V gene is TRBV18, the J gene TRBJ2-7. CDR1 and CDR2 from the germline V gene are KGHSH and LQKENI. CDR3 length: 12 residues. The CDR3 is CASSPNVYEQYF.

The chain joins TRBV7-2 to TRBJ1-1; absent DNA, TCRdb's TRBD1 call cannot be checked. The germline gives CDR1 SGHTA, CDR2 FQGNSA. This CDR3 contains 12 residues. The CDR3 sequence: CASSFQTGEAFF.

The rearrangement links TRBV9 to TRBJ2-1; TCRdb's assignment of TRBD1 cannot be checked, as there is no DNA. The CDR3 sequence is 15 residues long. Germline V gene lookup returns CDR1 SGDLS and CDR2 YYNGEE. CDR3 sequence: CASRDPGPTYNEQFF.